Described below is a single T cell receptor beta chain sequence and its context. Its antigen is undetermined. The entry originates in a study of cytomegalovirus exposure and HLA in healthy donors. Whole-study findings and limits: A further, later analysis showed that HLA-associated TCR beta chains (compared with equally common others) were more clonally expanded. Later on, analysis showed that most CMV-associated TCR beta chains appeared to be HLA-restricted. Accurate prediction of most subjects' HLA-A and HLA-B alleles from TCR beta sequences was reported. In a later analysis, specific HLA alleles were associated with approximately 17,000 TCR beta sequences at a 0.05 false discovery rate.

PCR employed 60 Vbeta and 13 Jbeta primers. Assay used: immunoSEQ multiplex PCR; TCRdb lists only in-frame clones, some missing. The table includes 99,000 or so clones, around 63% detected once. The V gene's germline CDR1 is MNHEY and CDR2 SMNVEV (reference sequence). Trimming at V came to 5 bases and at J to 4 bases, leaving 4 bases not matched to a gene. The CDR3 is 14 amino acids. This clonotype was obtained from a man aged 30 to 45 in good health and CMV-seronegative. The genes are TRBV27 and TRBJ2-7, with TRBD2 identical over 11 bases. The sequenced material came from PBMCs. The CDR3 DNA is TGTGCCAGCAGTCGCGGGACTAGCGGATACGAGCAGTACTTC. Translation gives CASSRGTSGYEQYF.